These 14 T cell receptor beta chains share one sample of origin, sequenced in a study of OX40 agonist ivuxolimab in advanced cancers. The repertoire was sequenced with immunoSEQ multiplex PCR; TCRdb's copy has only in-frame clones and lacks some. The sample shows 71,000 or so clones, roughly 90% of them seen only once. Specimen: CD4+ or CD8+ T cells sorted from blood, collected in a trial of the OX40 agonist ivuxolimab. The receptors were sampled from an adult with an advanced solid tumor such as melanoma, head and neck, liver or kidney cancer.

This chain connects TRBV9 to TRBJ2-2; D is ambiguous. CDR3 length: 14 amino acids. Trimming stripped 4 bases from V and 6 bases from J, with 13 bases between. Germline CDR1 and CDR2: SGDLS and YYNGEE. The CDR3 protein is CASSTRTNAGELFF. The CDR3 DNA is TGTGCCAGCAGCACTCGAACCAATGCCGGGGAGCTGTTTTTT.

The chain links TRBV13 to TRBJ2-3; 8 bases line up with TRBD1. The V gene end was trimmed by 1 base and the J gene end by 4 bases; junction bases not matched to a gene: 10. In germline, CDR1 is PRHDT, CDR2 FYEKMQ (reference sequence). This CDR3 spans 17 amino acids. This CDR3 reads CASSLARTGRVADTQYF. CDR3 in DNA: TGTGCCAGCAGCTTAGCCAGGACAGGGAGAGTAGCAGATACGCAGTATTTT.

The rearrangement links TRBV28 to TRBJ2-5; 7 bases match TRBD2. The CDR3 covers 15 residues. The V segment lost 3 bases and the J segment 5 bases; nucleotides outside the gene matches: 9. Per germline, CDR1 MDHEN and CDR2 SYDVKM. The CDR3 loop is CASSFGSGTGETQYF. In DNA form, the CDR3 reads TGTGCCAGCAGTTTTGGGAGCGGGACCGGGGAGACCCAGTACTTC.

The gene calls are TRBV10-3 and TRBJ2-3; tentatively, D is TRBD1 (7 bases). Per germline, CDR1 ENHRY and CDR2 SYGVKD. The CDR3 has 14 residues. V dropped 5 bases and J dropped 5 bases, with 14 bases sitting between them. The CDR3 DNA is TGTGCCATCAGTTTTGGCAGGGGGGAAGATACGCAGTATTTT. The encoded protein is CAISFGRGEDTQYF.

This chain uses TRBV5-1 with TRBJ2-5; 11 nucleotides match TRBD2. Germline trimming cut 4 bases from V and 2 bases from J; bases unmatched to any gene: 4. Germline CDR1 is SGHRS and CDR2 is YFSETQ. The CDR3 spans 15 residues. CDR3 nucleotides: TGCGCCAGCAGCCGACTAGCGGGGCATCAAGAGACCCAGTACTTC. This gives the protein CASSRLAGHQETQYF.

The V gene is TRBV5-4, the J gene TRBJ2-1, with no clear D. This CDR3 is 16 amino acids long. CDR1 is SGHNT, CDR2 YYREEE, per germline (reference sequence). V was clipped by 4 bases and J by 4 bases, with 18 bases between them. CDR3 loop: CASSPSRVGFYNEQFF. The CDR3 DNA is TGTGCCAGCAGCCCTTCGAGAGTGGGATTTTACAATGAGCAGTTCTTC.

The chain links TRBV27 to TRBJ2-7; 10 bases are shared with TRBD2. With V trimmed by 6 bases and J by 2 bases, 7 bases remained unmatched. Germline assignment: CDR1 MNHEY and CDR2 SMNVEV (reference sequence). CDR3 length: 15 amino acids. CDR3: CASRREAGGTYEQYF. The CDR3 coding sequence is TGTGCCAGCAGGCGAGAAGCGGGAGGGACCTACGAGCAGTACTTC.

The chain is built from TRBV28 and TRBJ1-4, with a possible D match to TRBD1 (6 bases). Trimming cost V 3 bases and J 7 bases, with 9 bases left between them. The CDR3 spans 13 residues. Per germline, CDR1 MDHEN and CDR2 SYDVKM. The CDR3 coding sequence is TGTGCCAGCAGTTTGGAGGGGGTTGAAAAACTGTTTTTT. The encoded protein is CASSLEGVEKLFF. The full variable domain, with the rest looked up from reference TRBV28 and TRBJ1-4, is DVKVTQSSRYLVKRTGEKVFLECVQDMDHENMFWYRQDPGLGLRLIYFSYDVKMKEKGDIPEGYSVSREKKERFSLILESASTNQTSMYLCASSLEGVEKLFFGSGTQLSVL.

CDR3 nucleotides: TGTGCCAGCAGCTTACAGGGGGCCCCTAGCACAGATACGCAGTATTTT. Protein product: CASSLQGAPSTDTQYF. The chain has TRBV7-2 and TRBJ2-3, with 8 bases aligning to TRBD1. Losses at the gene ends were 2 bases for V and 0 bases for J; bases not matched to a gene: 4. Per germline, CDR1 SGHTA and CDR2 FQGNSA. This CDR3 is 16 amino acids long.

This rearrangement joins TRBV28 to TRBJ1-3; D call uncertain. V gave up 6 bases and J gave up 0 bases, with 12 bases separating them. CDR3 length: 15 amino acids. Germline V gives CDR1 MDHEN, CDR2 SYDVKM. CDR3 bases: TGTGCCAGCAGCTCGGCCGACCTCTCTGGAAACACCATATATTTT. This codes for CASSSADLSGNTIYF. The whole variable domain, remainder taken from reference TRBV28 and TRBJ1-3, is DVKVTQSSRYLVKRTGEKVFLECVQDMDHENMFWYRQDPGLGLRLIYFSYDVKMKEKGDIPEGYSVSREKKERFSLILESASTNQTSMYLCASSSADLSGNTIYFGEGSWLTVV.

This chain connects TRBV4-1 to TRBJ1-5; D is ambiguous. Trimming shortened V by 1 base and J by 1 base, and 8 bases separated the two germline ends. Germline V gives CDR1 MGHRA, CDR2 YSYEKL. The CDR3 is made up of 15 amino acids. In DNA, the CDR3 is TGCGCCAGCAGCCAAGGGGCCCAGAGCAATCAGCCCCAGCATTTT. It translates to CASSQGAQSNQPQHF.

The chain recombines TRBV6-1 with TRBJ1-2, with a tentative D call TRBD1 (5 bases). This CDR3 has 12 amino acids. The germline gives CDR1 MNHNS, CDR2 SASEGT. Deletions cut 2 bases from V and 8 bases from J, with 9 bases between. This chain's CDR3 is CASSEWGVGYTF. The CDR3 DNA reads TGTGCCAGCAGTGAATGGGGGGTAGGCTACACCTTC.

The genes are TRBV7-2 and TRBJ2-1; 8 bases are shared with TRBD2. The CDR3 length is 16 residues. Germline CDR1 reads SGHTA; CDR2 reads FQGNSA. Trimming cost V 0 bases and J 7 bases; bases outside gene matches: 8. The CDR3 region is CASSLAGFGGVNEQFF. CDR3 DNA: TGTGCCAGCAGCTTAGCGGGCTTCGGGGGGGTGAATGAGCAGTTCTTC.

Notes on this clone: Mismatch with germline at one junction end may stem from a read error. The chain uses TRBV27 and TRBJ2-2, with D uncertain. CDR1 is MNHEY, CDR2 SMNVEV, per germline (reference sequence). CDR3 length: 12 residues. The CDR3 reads CASSLNPGELFF. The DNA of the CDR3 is TGTGCCAGCAGTTTGAACCCCGGGGAGCTGTTTTTT.